This TCR beta chain is drawn from a study of low-dose radiotherapy and immunotherapy resistance in tumors. This clonotype was picked up many times. Specified time point: before trial treatment. Alpha- and beta-chain coverage of first-strand cDNA came from TRAV- and TRBV-specific primers. The PCR that amplified TCRs ran for 20 cycles, relying on a constant-region primer and a V-primer adapter. TCRdb reanalysed the reads using MiXCR and keeps one entry per CDR3 protein. The sample lists about 89,000 distinct CDR3 sequences, 9.4% occurring once. CDR3 length: 16 residues. The V gene's germline CDR1 is SGHRS and CDR2 YFSETQ. The V end lost 4 bases, the J end lost 1 base, and 14 bases lay between the germline ends.

The material was PBMCs, obtained before treatment. This TCR was sampled from a male donor with prostate cancer. V is TRBV5-1 and J is TRBJ2-2, with D perhaps TRBD2 (6 bases). The CDR3 loop is CASSPRASENTGELFF. For the CDR3, the DNA is TGCGCCAGCAGCCCGCGGGCTAGCGAGAACACCGGGGAGCTGTTTTTT.